The next 3 T cell receptor beta chains were all read from a single sample in a study of T-cell memory formation after mild COVID-19. A single record per CDR3 protein comes from TCRdb applying MiXCR to the 5' RACE reads. The profile covers under 450,000 distinct CDR3 sequences, with around 14% appearing a single time and around a fifth taken by the ten largest. The sequenced sample consisted of PBMCs or a T cell subset sorted from them (not recorded which). Receptor source: a man between 18 and 29 years old who had mild COVID-19 (a few samples of this study predate the infection). Cell type and time point are not known.

The chain's CDR3 is CATRQGSYNEQFF. DNA for the CDR3: TGTGCCACCAGACAGGGGTCTTACAATGAGCAGTTCTTC. This chain connects TRBV12-3 or TRBV12-4 to TRBJ2-1; 8 bases fit TRBD1. The CDR3 runs to 13 residues. J was trimmed by 4 bases and V by 10 bases; bases with no gene match: 6.

This rearrangement joins TRBV2 to TRBJ2-2, with D unresolved. The germline gives CDR1 SNHLY, CDR2 FYNNEI. Trimming cost V 0 bases and J 8 bases, with 1 base left between them. The CDR3 consists of 11 residues. This CDR3 is CASSEAGELFF. The CDR3 coding sequence is TGTGCCAGCAGTGAAGCAGGGGAGCTGTTTTTT.

This clonotype turned up a few times. The rearrangement joins TRBV5-1 to TRBJ1-2, with 7 bases identical to TRBD1. After removal of 4 bases from V and 6 bases from J, the junction contained 9 bases not matched to a gene. Germline CDR1 reads SGHRS; CDR2 reads YFSETQ. The CDR3 spans 14 residues. This CDR3 reads CASSQGGGFDGYTF. DNA for the CDR3: TGCGCCAGCAGCCAGGGGGGAGGGTTTGATGGCTACACCTTC.